Here is one TCR beta chain with its context. The sample originates from a study of blood T cell repertoires in COVID-19. Germline V lookup: CDR1 SGHTA, CDR2 FQGNSA. The CDR3 contains 12 residues. The V end lost 4 bases, the J end lost 12 bases, and 13 bases lay between the germline ends. Profiling relied on immunoSEQ multiplex PCR, and the TCRdb table lists in-frame clones only, not all of them. The table has more than 95,000 clones, around nine tenths seen once. The chain links TRBV7-2 to TRBJ2-1; a weak D match, TRBD2 (6 bases). This TCR derives from a man aged 45-65 years in a cohort sampled during active COVID-19. Sequencing was performed on peripheral blood. CDR3 nucleotides: TGTGCCAGCAGCTCGAGTCGGCGGGGGCAGTTCTTC. It encodes CASSSSRRGQFF.